The 18 T cell receptor beta chains in this list originate from one sample, sequenced in a study of long-term antiretroviral therapy in people with HIV. Sequencing relied on immunoSEQ assay v3.0, run at survey level. Profiling relied on immunoSEQ multiplex PCR, and the TCRdb table lists in-frame clones only, not all of them. This sample has 22,000 or so clones; around 80% occur once, and the top ten carry around 15%. Sequencing was performed on unsorted PBMCs, taken 2.9 years after starting antiretroviral therapy. Receptors originate from a woman between 25 and 40 years old with HIV.

The rearrangement uses TRBV1 and TRBJ1-1. TRBV1 counts as a pseudogene. CDR3 length equals 18 residues. CDR3 residues: CTSSLNCEGRSPNTEAFF. DNA of the CDR3: TGCACCAGCAGCCTCAATTGTGAGGGCAGGAGCCCGAACACTGAAGCTTTCTTT.

The rearrangement joins TRBV19 to TRBJ1-5; D may be TRBD1 (5 bases). V shed 10 bases and J shed 6 bases, with 13 bases lying between them. Germline V gives CDR1 LNHDA, CDR2 SQIVND (reference sequence). This CDR3 is 12 amino acids long. The CDR3: CAIQGLAQPQHF. CDR3 nucleotides: TGTGCCATTCAGGGTTTGGCTCAGCCCCAGCATTTT.

V gene TRBV5-6 combines with J gene TRBJ2-1; D might be TRBD1 (5 bases). Trimming took off 1 base at V and 0 bases at J, with 11 bases between the two ends. The CDR3 totals 16 residues. Looked up from germline, CDR1 is SGHDT and CDR2 is YYEEEE. For the CDR3, the DNA is TGTGCCAGCAGCTTGTCAGGGTCCTACTCCTACAATGAGCAGTTCTTC. Translated, it gives CASSLSGSYSYNEQFF.

The chain joins TRBV5-1 to TRBJ1-5; D call uncertain. Trimming cost V 1 base and J 0 bases, with 2 bases left between them. This CDR3 has 13 amino acids. Germline-derived CDR1 and CDR2 are SGHRS and YFSETQ. The CDR3 is CASSLYSNQPQHF. As DNA, the CDR3 is TGCGCCAGCAGCTTGTATAGCAATCAGCCCCAGCATTTT.

A word on this clone: Within the sample, other DNA sequences also encode this same CDR3. This rearrangement joins TRBV5-6 to TRBJ1-1; D not certain. Germline V lookup: CDR1 SGHDT, CDR2 YYEEEE. The CDR3 loop spans 14 amino acids. Trimming took off 0 bases at V and 1 base at J, with 7 bases between the two ends. CDR3 residues: CASSLVGRNTEAFF. For the CDR3, the DNA is TGTGCCAGCAGCTTGGTAGGGAGGAACACTGAAGCTTTCTTT. Using reference TRBV5-6 and TRBJ1-1 for the parts outside the CDR3, the full variable domain is DAGVTQSPTHLIKTRGQQVTLRCSPKSGHDTVSWYQQALGQGPQFIFQYYEEEERQRGNFPDRFSGHQFPNYSSELNVNALLLGDSALYLCASSLVGRNTEAFFGQGTRLTVV.

This clone has only one observation. CDR3 sequence (DNA): TGTGCCATGGAGTCGGGCCAGCTTGTCAGGAGCTCTGGAAACACCATATATTTT. Translation gives CAMESGQLVRSSGNTIYF. This chain links TRBV11-1 with TRBJ1-3; D gene uncertain. The germline V gene encodes CDR1 SGHAT and CDR2 FQDESV (reference sequence). Trimming removed 10 bases at V and 0 bases at J, with 25 bases between. The CDR3 covers 18 residues.

The J gene is TRBJ1-5, the V gene TRBV7-9; no firm D call. V dropped 1 base and J dropped 5 bases, with 3 bases sitting between them. CDR1 SEHNR and CDR2 FQNEAQ come from the germline V gene (reference sequence). This CDR3 is 12 amino acids long. CDR3 region: CASSLVDQPQHF. DNA of the CDR3: TGTGCCAGCAGCTTAGTTGATCAGCCCCAGCATTTT.

The chain's CDR3 is CASSPDDGDTGELFF. CDR3 in DNA: TGTGCCAGCAGCCCCGACGACGGGGACACCGGGGAGCTGTTTTTT. V gene TRBV9 combines with J gene TRBJ2-2; maybe TRBD2 (5 bases). Trimming removed 4 bases at V and 3 bases at J, with 13 bases between. Germline CDR1 reads SGDLS; CDR2 reads YYNGEE. There are 15 residues in the CDR3.

This rearrangement joins TRBV30 to TRBJ1-3; D unclear. V was pared by 8 bases and J by 0 bases, with 8 bases between. The CDR3 has 12 amino acids. CDR1 GTSNPN and CDR2 SVGIG come from the germline V gene (reference sequence). In DNA form, the CDR3 reads TGTGCCGCCCGGAACTCTGGAAACACCATATATTTT. Translating it yields CAARNSGNTIYF.

This clone occurred a few times. CDR3 residues: CASSLGGVTGELFF. In nucleotides, the CDR3 is TGTGCCAGCAGCTTAGGGGGTGTCACCGGGGAGCTGTTTTTT. The genes are TRBV7-8 and TRBJ2-2, with no clear D. Germline CDR1 and CDR2: SGHVS and FQNEAQ. The V gene lost 1 base and the J gene lost 4 bases, with 7 bases spanning the gap. The CDR3 contains 14 residues.

J is TRBJ1-2 and V is TRBV7-9; TRBD1 is a possible D gene (5 bases). Trimming pared 3 bases from V and 4 bases from J, leaving 27 bases between. Germline CDR1 reads SEHNR; CDR2 reads FQNEAQ (reference sequence). This CDR3 region has 19 residues. CDR3 residues: CASSFYVGVGQGRFYGYTF. CDR3 nucleotide sequence: TGTGCCAGCAGCTTCTATGTCGGGGTGGGGCAGGGAAGATTCTATGGCTACACCTTC.

This chain links TRBV2 with TRBJ1-5; 10 bases line up with TRBD1. The CDR3 is 16 residues long. The ends lost 5 bases at V and 6 bases at J; junction bases unmatched: 10. CDR1 and CDR2 from the germline V gene are SNHLY and FYNNEI. As DNA, the CDR3 is TGTGCCAGCAGTCCCCCGGGACAGGGGATCGGTCAGCCCCAGCATTTT. Translation gives CASSPPGQGIGQPQHF.

A few counts support this clone. The rearrangement links TRBV19 to TRBJ1-1; 8 bases agree with TRBD1. This CDR3 has 14 residues. Trimming at V came to 9 bases and at J to 1 base, leaving 7 bases not matched to a gene. Germline loops: CDR1 LNHDA, CDR2 SQIVND (reference sequence). In DNA, the CDR3 is TGTGCCAGCCGAAGGACAGGGACGAACACTGAAGCTTTCTTT. Residues: CASRRTGTNTEAFF.

This chain joins TRBV19 and TRBJ1-6; no clear D. V gave up 4 bases and J gave up 7 bases, with 8 bases separating them. This CDR3 region has 13 residues. CDR1 LNHDA and CDR2 SQIVND come from the germline V gene (reference sequence). In DNA form, the CDR3 reads TGTGCCAGTAGTACATGGCTAAATTCACCCCTCCACTTT. It specifies CASSTWLNSPLHF.

This clone was counted a single time. The chain is built from TRBV19 and TRBJ1-2; D is perhaps TRBD1 (6 bases). Per the germline V gene, CDR1 is LNHDA and CDR2 is SQIVND (reference sequence). This CDR3 spans 15 amino acids. V was clipped by 4 bases and J by 0 bases, with 12 bases between them. CDR3 region: CASSKRTEANYGYTF. CDR3 bases: TGTGCCAGTAGTAAACGGACAGAAGCTAACTATGGCTACACCTTC.

The J gene is TRBJ2-7, the V gene TRBV11-2; maybe TRBD1 (6 bases). Germline CDR1 and CDR2: SGHAT and FQNNGV. The CDR3 runs to 17 residues. Deletions cut 4 bases from V and 0 bases from J, with 19 bases between. The DNA for the CDR3 is TGTGCCAGCAGCTCAGTCCGAAGGGGGACCAGCTCCTACGAGCAGTACTTC. Residues: CASSSVRRGTSSYEQYF. Full variable domain (missing parts from reference TRBV11-2 and TRBJ2-7): EAGVAQSPRYKIIEKRQSVAFWCNPISGHATLYWYQQILGQGPKLLIQFQNNGVVDDSQLPKDRFSAERLKGVDSTLKIQPAKLEDSAVYLCASSSVRRGTSSYEQYFGPGTRLTVT.

A single count supports this clone. This sequence joins TRBV4-1 and TRBJ2-2; 9 positions agree with TRBD1. CDR3 length: 16 residues. The junction had 8 bases not matched to a gene; V was cut back by 4 bases and J by 5 bases. CDR1 is MGHRA, CDR2 YSYEKL, per germline. CDR3 sequence (DNA): TGCGCCAGCAGCCCACAGGGGGCGGCGGGGACCGGGGAGCTGTTTTTT. This translates into CASSPQGAAGTGELFF.

This rearrangement joins TRBV6-1 to TRBJ2-5, with TRBD1 matching 11 bases. The V gene end was trimmed by 0 bases and the J gene end by 1 base; junction bases not matched to a gene: 1. Germline V gene data show CDR1 as MNHNS and CDR2 as SASEGT. The CDR3 is 16 residues long. CDR3 protein: CASSEADRGPQETQYF. In nucleotides, the CDR3 is TGTGCCAGCAGTGAAGCGGACAGGGGGCCCCAAGAGACCCAGTACTTC.